Below are 8 T cell receptor beta chains sequenced from a single sample in a study of CD8 T cells in Susac syndrome. Random-hexamer reverse transcription was applied to roughly 0.5 to 1 ug RNA. TCRdb itself ran the immunoSEQ multiplex PCR reads through MiXCR, one entry per CDR3 protein. The sample has some 140,000 distinct CDR3 sequences; 65% to 90% are singletons. Specimen: CD8+ T cells from PBMCs. The receptors stem from a human donor with multiple sclerosis.

This chain uses TRBV6-1 with TRBJ2-1; a weak D match, TRBD2 (5 bases). The V gene lost 10 bases and the J gene lost 5 bases, with 15 bases spanning the gap. The CDR3 has 13 residues. The germline CDR1 and CDR2 sequences are MNHNS and SASEGT. The DNA of the CDR3 is TGTGCCATCAGGACTGGATCCGACAATGAGCAGTTCTTC. Residues: CAIRTGSDNEQFF.

The CDR3 here is CASSSLAKGLPEQFF. CDR3 nucleotides: TGTGCCAGCAGCTCTTTAGCGAAGGGTCTTCCTGAGCAGTTCTTC. The V call is TRBV5-4, the J call TRBJ2-1, with a weak D call TRBD2 (5 bases). Per the germline V gene, CDR1 is SGHNT and CDR2 is YYREEE (reference sequence). This CDR3 has 15 residues. Trimming stripped 3 bases from V and 9 bases from J, with 19 bases between.

This clonotype was detected a few times. Here the CDR3 DNA reads TGTGCCAGCAGCTCTCGTGGGTCGTACACAGATACGCAGTATTTT. Translated, it gives CASSSRGSYTDTQYF. The V gene is TRBV7-6, the J gene TRBJ2-3; unclear D gene. The V and J ends lost 4 bases and 2 bases respectively, with 13 bases between them. Germline V CDR1 and CDR2: SGHVS, FNYEAQ. This CDR3 is built from 15 residues.

This chain links TRBV28 with TRBJ2-7; possibly TRBD2 for D (5 bases). V lost 2 bases to trimming and J lost 0 bases, with 8 bases between them. The V gene's germline CDR1 is MDHEN and CDR2 SYDVKM. The CDR3 sequence is 14 residues long. Here the CDR3 reads CASSLSGSSYEQYV. The CDR3 nucleotides read TGTGCCAGCAGTTTAAGTGGGAGCTCCTACGAGCAGTACGTC.

The CDR3 sequence is CASRHLQGQPQHF. The CDR3 DNA is TGTGCCAGCAGACACCTCCAGGGACAGCCCCAGCATTTT. The chain has TRBV27 and TRBJ1-5; maybe TRBD1 (5 bases). Germline V gene data show CDR1 as MNHEY and CDR2 as SMNVEV (reference sequence). The ends were cut back, 6 bases at V and 7 bases at J, with 13 bases in the middle. The CDR3 loop spans 13 amino acids.

The chain is built from TRBV27 and TRBJ2-6; perhaps TRBD2 as D (5 bases). Germline assignment: CDR1 MNHEY and CDR2 SMNVEV (reference sequence). CDR3 length: 14 amino acids. V lost 11 bases and J 1 base, leaving 12 bases between the germline ends. CDR3 residues: CAGTSGSGANVLTF. CDR3 in DNA: TGTGCCGGCACCTCGGGGTCTGGGGCCAACGTCCTGACTTTC.

This chain connects TRBV27 to TRBJ2-1, with D uncertain. V gave up 7 bases and J gave up 3 bases, with 7 bases separating them. This CDR3 contains 12 residues. CDR1 and CDR2 (germline): MNHEY, SMNVEV (reference sequence). The chain's CDR3 is CASTTGYNEQFF. For the CDR3, the DNA is TGTGCCAGCACGACGGGCTACAATGAGCAGTTCTTC.

The V gene is TRBV24-1, the J gene TRBJ2-5; TRBD2 aligns across 7 bases. The germline V gene encodes CDR1 KGHDR and CDR2 SFDVKD. This CDR3 has 15 residues. V dropped 4 bases and J dropped 2; count of bases not matched to a gene: 6. In nucleotides, the CDR3 is TGTGCCACCAGTGAGTTGGGGACTAATCAAGAGACCCAGTACTTC. Translated, it gives CATSELGTNQETQYF.